Below, 27 T cell receptor beta chains from the same sample are listed, as sequenced in a study of OX40 agonist ivuxolimab in advanced cancers. The protocol was immunoSEQ multiplex PCR, while the TCRdb copy is restricted to in-frame clones and leaves out a portion. In the table there are about 38,000 clones, about four fifths of which are singletons. The sequencing used CD4+ or CD8+ T cells sorted from blood, collected in a trial of the OX40 agonist ivuxolimab. These receptors came from an adult with an advanced solid tumor such as melanoma, head and neck, liver or kidney cancer.

CDR3 in DNA: TGTGCCAGCAGGGAGACTAGCGGTGCAGATACGCAGTATTTT. Encoded protein: CASRETSGADTQYF. The chain is built from TRBV6-1 and TRBJ2-3; 9 bases align to TRBD2. Germline-derived CDR1 and CDR2 are MNHNS and SASEGT. This CDR3 is built from 14 residues. The V gene end was trimmed by 6 bases and the J gene end by 4 bases; junction bases not matched to a gene: 5.

This rearrangement joins TRBV9 to TRBJ1-1; 9 bases align to TRBD1. Germline assignment: CDR1 SGDLS and CDR2 YYNGEE. This CDR3 region has 15 residues. J gave up 3 bases and V 4 bases, and 7 bases lay outside the gene matches. CDR3 in amino acids: CASSSVQGADTEAFF. CDR3 sequence (DNA): TGTGCCAGCAGCTCTGTACAGGGGGCGGACACTGAAGCTTTCTTT.

This chain joins TRBV7-9 and TRBJ1-4; D perhaps matches TRBD1 (5 bases). Deletions cut 8 bases from V and 0 bases from J, with 25 bases between. The CDR3 has 19 amino acids. CDR1 is SEHNR and CDR2 is FQNEAQ in the germline V gene (reference sequence). The CDR3 loop is CASRPQVGRTPATNEKLFF. In DNA, the CDR3 is TGTGCCAGCCGACCACAGGTGGGAAGGACACCAGCAACTAATGAAAAACTGTTTTTT.

On this clone itself: In the same sample, other DNA sequences code for this CDR3. The chain combines TRBV7-2 with TRBJ2-5, with D possibly being TRBD2 (6 bases). The V and J ends lost 0 bases and 5 bases respectively, with 10 bases between them. The CDR3 loop spans 14 amino acids. CDR1 and CDR2 (germline): SGHTA, FQGNSA. CDR3 amino acids: CASSLAGGGETQYF. CDR3 bases: TGTGCCAGCAGCTTAGCGGGAGGAGGGGAGACCCAGTACTTC.

This clone was found a few times. The chain joins TRBV28 to TRBJ2-5; 7 nucleotides agree with TRBD1. CDR3 length: 14 residues. V gave up 5 bases and J gave up 5 bases; unmatched junction bases: 8. Germline V gene sequence: CDR1 MDHEN, CDR2 SYDVKM. The CDR3 nucleotides are TGTGCCAGCAGTACTCCGACAGGGCAGGAGACCCAGTACTTC. Protein product: CASSTPTGQETQYF.

The J gene is TRBJ2-6, the V gene TRBV4-1; 10 nucleotides match TRBD1. From germline, CDR1 is MGHRA and CDR2 YSYEKL. The CDR3 has 16 residues. The trim removed 4 bases at V and 2 bases at J, leaving 2 bases unmatched. The CDR3 sequence is CASSLGQGAGANVLTF. The CDR3 nucleotides are TGCGCCAGCAGCCTCGGACAGGGGGCTGGGGCCAACGTCCTGACTTTC.

This clone has just a few counts. The chain combines TRBV2 with TRBJ1-6; D unclear. The length of the CDR3 is 14 residues. The V gene's germline CDR1 is SNHLY and CDR2 FYNNEI. Between the trimmed V and J ends, which lost 5 bases and 8 bases, there was a span of 13 bases. The CDR3 loop reads CASSSRVGHSPLHF. In DNA form, the CDR3 reads TGTGCCAGCAGTTCCCGGGTGGGTCATTCACCCCTCCACTTT.

As DNA, the CDR3 is TGTGCCAGCAGTTACGGGGGTAATGAGCAGTTCTTC. It specifies CASSYGGNEQFF. The chain couples TRBV6-6 to TRBJ2-1; the D gene could be TRBD1 or TRBD2 (5 bases each). The ends were cut back, 2 bases at V and 7 bases at J, with 6 bases in the middle. The CDR3 covers 12 residues. Looked up from germline, CDR1 is MNHNY and CDR2 is SVGAGI (reference sequence).

This sequence joins TRBV7-9 and TRBJ1-1, with 9 bases fitting TRBD1. V dropped 3 bases and J dropped 6; count of bases not matched to a gene: 8. CDR3 length: 15 amino acids. Germline CDR1 reads SEHNR; CDR2 reads FQNEAQ (reference sequence). CDR3 in amino acids: CASSLEQGAGAEAFF. CDR3 nucleotides: TGTGCCAGCAGCTTGGAACAGGGGGCAGGCGCTGAAGCTTTCTTT.

The V gene is TRBV5-6, the J gene TRBJ1-1; D ambiguous. Trimming left V 0 bases short and J 5 bases short, with 8 bases between. CDR3 size: 13 residues. From germline, CDR1 is SGHDT and CDR2 YYEEEE. CDR3 coding DNA: TGTGCCAGCAGCTTGGCCGCGGGGACTGAAGCTTTCTTT. It encodes CASSLAAGTEAFF. Variable domain in full (rest from reference TRBV5-6 and TRBJ1-1): DAGVTQSPTHLIKTRGQQVTLRCSPKSGHDTVSWYQQALGQGPQFIFQYYEEEERQRGNFPDRFSGHQFPNYSSELNVNALLLGDSALYLCASSLAAGTEAFFGQGTRLTVV.

The chain couples TRBV18 to TRBJ2-1; maybe TRBD2 (5 bases). This CDR3 region has 11 residues. Germline V gives CDR1 KGHSH, CDR2 LQKENI. The V and J ends lost 3 bases and 9 bases respectively, with 6 bases between them. In DNA, the CDR3 is TGTGCCAGCTCACCGGACTCTGAGCAGTTCTTC. It yields the protein CASSPDSEQFF.

The V gene is TRBV7-6, the J gene TRBJ2-1; D may match TRBD1 or TRBD2 (5 bases each). The CDR3 is made up of 14 amino acids. CDR1 and CDR2 from the germline V gene are SGHVS and FNYEAQ. V dropped 3 bases and J dropped 4 bases, with 10 bases sitting between them. The CDR3 coding sequence is TGTGCCAGCAGCTTCGGGGCCTTATACAATGAGCAGTTCTTC. This translates into CASSFGALYNEQFF.

This chain links TRBV7-9 with TRBJ1-2; 7 bases are shared with TRBD1. The CDR3 is 13 residues long. The trim removed 8 bases at V and 2 bases at J, leaving 5 bases unmatched. The germline gives CDR1 SEHNR, CDR2 FQNEAQ (reference sequence). CDR3 DNA: TGTGCCAGCTCGCGGACAGGCAACTATGGCTACACCTTC. Translation: CASSRTGNYGYTF.

The chain employs TRBV29-1 and TRBJ1-4, with D uncertain. V lost 4 bases to trimming and J lost 4 bases, with 10 bases between them. Looked up from germline, CDR1 is SQVTM and CDR2 is ANQGSEA. The CDR3 has 13 amino acids. CDR3 nucleotide sequence: TGCAGCGTTGTTTGGGCGCATAATGAAAAACTGTTTTTT. Translated, it gives CSVVWAHNEKLFF.

V is TRBV5-8 and J is TRBJ2-7; 7 nucleotides agree with TRBD1. The V gene's germline CDR1 is SGHTS and CDR2 YDEGEE. V lost 4 bases and J lost 3; bases outside the gene matches: 4. The CDR3 contains 13 residues. This CDR3 is CASSEGTDYEQYF. The CDR3 DNA is TGTGCCAGCAGCGAAGGGACAGACTACGAGCAGTACTTC.

V is TRBV11-2 and J is TRBJ2-5, with 13 bases matching TRBD2. From germline, CDR1 is SGHAT and CDR2 FQNNGV. This CDR3 has 19 residues. V shed 3 bases and J 0 bases; nucleotides not matched to a gene: 10. This CDR3 reads CASSFPFTSGGVHQETQYF. CDR3 DNA sequence: TGTGCCAGCAGCTTCCCGTTTACTAGCGGGGGGGTCCACCAAGAGACCCAGTACTTC.

V usage is TRBV5-6 and J usage is TRBJ2-2; D might be TRBD2 (5 bases). The germline V and J ends were trimmed by 0 bases and 6 bases, with 6 bases remaining between them. The CDR3 totals 13 residues. Germline V lookup: CDR1 SGHDT, CDR2 YYEEEE. The CDR3 loop reads CASSLAAAGELFF. DNA of the CDR3: TGTGCCAGCAGCTTGGCAGCGGCCGGGGAGCTGTTTTTT.

Judged by abundance, this clone is medium-sized. The chain is built from TRBV7-3 and TRBJ2-2; D may be TRBD1 (5 bases). The ends were cut back, 1 base at V and 0 bases at J, with 6 bases in the middle. The CDR3 totals 15 residues. The germline V gene has CDR1 SGHTA and CDR2 FQGTGA. The CDR3 here is CASSLRTPNTGELFF. DNA of the CDR3: TGTGCCAGCAGCTTAAGGACACCGAACACCGGGGAGCTGTTTTTT.

V gene TRBV7-2 combines with J gene TRBJ2-7; 9 nucleotides match TRBD1. Trimming removed 2 bases from V and 4 bases from J; junction bases left unmatched: 9. Looked up from germline, CDR1 is SGHTA and CDR2 is FQGNSA. This CDR3 comprises 16 residues. This CDR3 is CASSLPGQGSSYEQYF. The CDR3 nucleotides read TGTGCCAGCAGCTTACCAGGACAGGGGTCTTCTTACGAGCAGTACTTC. Full variable domain (rest looked up from reference TRBV7-2 and TRBJ2-7): GAGVSQSPSNKVTEKGKDVELRCDPISGHTALYWYRQSLGQGLEFLIYFQGNSAPDKSGLPSDRFSAERTGGSVSTLTIQRTQQEDSAVYLCASSLPGQGSSYEQYFGPGTRLTVT.

The gene calls are TRBV18 and TRBJ2-3, with D maybe TRBD2 (6 bases). Trimming pared 3 bases from V and 12 bases from J, leaving 13 bases between. CDR1 KGHSH and CDR2 LQKENI come from the germline V gene. CDR3 length equals 12 residues. The CDR3 DNA reads TGTGCCAGCTCACCGGGGCCCGGGAGCCAGTATTTT. Encoded protein: CASSPGPGSQYF.

The J gene is TRBJ2-1, the V gene TRBV18; D might be TRBD2 (5 bases). This CDR3 is 15 amino acids long. The germline V and J ends were trimmed by 3 bases and 0 bases, with 9 bases remaining between them. Germline V gene lookup returns CDR1 KGHSH and CDR2 LQKENI. The CDR3 sequence: CASSPTRGSYNEQFF. The CDR3, as DNA: TGTGCCAGCTCACCTACACGGGGCTCCTACAATGAGCAGTTCTTC.

The chain carries TRBV7-9 and TRBJ1-3; 7 nucleotides line up with TRBD1. J was trimmed by 1 base and V by 2 bases; bases with no gene match: 11. The CDR3 has 18 residues. The germline CDR1 and CDR2 sequences are SEHNR and FQNEAQ (reference sequence). CDR3: CASSLTSPVQGSGNTIYF. CDR3 in DNA: TGTGCCAGCAGCTTAACCTCTCCCGTACAGGGGTCTGGAAACACCATATATTTT. The full variable domain, its missing parts supplied by reference TRBV7-9 and TRBJ1-3, is DTGVSQNPRHKITKRGQNVTFRCDPISEHNRLYWYRQTLGQGPEFLTYFQNEAQLEKSRLLSDRFSAERPKGSFSTLEIQRTEQGDSAMYLCASSLTSPVQGSGNTIYFGEGSWLTVV.

V is TRBV7-3 and J is TRBJ2-1; the D gene is possibly TRBD2 (5 bases). With 5 bases removed from V and 8 bases from J, the gap between germline ends came to 16 bases. Germline CDR1 SGHTA, CDR2 FQGTGA. This CDR3 is built from 14 residues. CDR3 loop: CASSPGGPRDEQFF. CDR3 DNA sequence: TGTGCCAGCAGCCCCGGCGGGCCGAGGGATGAGCAGTTCTTC.

This clone has more than one count but fewer than ten. The V gene is TRBV9, the J gene TRBJ2-3, with 7 bases fitting TRBD2. CDR1 is SGDLS, CDR2 YYNGEE, per germline. The CDR3 is made up of 15 amino acids. Trimming at V came to 4 bases and at J to 9 bases, leaving 14 bases not matched to a gene. The CDR3 region is CASSNRAGGLDTQYF. The CDR3 DNA reads as TGTGCCAGCAGCAACAGAGCGGGCGGACTAGACACGCAGTATTTT.

This CDR3 is CASSRTGAGSGANVLTF. In DNA, the CDR3 is TGTGCCAGCAGCCGGACAGGGGCTGGTTCTGGGGCCAACGTCCTGACTTTC. The V call is TRBV7-2, the J call TRBJ2-6, with 9 positions matching TRBD1. V lost 5 bases to trimming and J lost 1 base; unmatched junction nucleotides: 6. The CDR3 sequence is 17 residues long. CDR1 is SGHTA and CDR2 is FQGNSA in the germline V gene.

V gene TRBV30 combines with J gene TRBJ1-1; 11 nucleotides agree with TRBD1. J gave up 3 bases and V 5 bases, and 11 bases lay outside the gene matches. The CDR3 consists of 16 residues. Looked up from germline, CDR1 is GTSNPN and CDR2 is SVGIG (reference sequence). CDR3 region: CAWLGTGGKWDTEAFF. CDR3 coding DNA: TGTGCCTGGCTGGGGACAGGGGGTAAGTGGGACACTGAAGCTTTCTTT.

The J gene is TRBJ1-1, the V gene TRBV13, with unresolved D. The V gene lost 5 bases and the J gene lost 3 bases, with 16 bases spanning the gap. The CDR3 is 15 residues long. Germline V gene sequence: CDR1 PRHDT, CDR2 FYEKMQ (reference sequence). CDR3 DNA: TGTGCCAGCAGCCATAAGAGTTGGGTAGACACTGAAGCTTTCTTT. It codes for CASSHKSWVDTEAFF.